This T cell receptor (beta chain) is drawn from a study of vaccination and CD4 T cells after COVID-19. At the level of the study: Once diagnosed, patients had post-COVID samples drawn a median about 110 days later (range 35 to 161).

Overall study findings and caveats: Of the reactive clones in convalescent patients, a median 86.3% showed up only post-vaccination.

Sequencing of the DNA from cultured CD4+ T cells was carried out with the Oncomine TCR Beta short-read assay. TCRdb re-derived calls from the PCR reads in MiXCR, one entry per CDR3 protein. The table has some 18,000 distinct CDR3 sequences, 40% to 65% seen once. V lost 3 bases, J lost 1 base, and 9 bases stayed unmatched. The germline V gene has CDR1 DFQATT and CDR2 SNEGSKA (reference sequence). The CDR3 spans 16 residues. Comment on this clonotype: Its specificity is not known.

Treatment described: roughly nine-day PBMC culture with coronavirus spike peptide pools or control peptides (ViraFEST assay). Sample: CD4+ T cells from blood, cultured in vitro, taken before SARS-CoV-2 vaccination. This rearrangement joins TRBV20-1 to TRBJ2-5; TRBD2 agrees at 9 bases. The sequence was obtained from a human donor who had recovered from COVID-19. The CDR3 loop is CSASSAGGDFQETQYF. CDR3 in DNA: TGCAGTGCTAGTTCGGCGGGGGGGGACTTCCAAGAGACCCAGTACTTC.